This T cell receptor (beta chain) was observed in a study of T cell changes during pregnancy in multiple sclerosis. Trimming removed 5 bases from V and 5 bases from J; junction bases left unmatched: 7. This CDR3 comprises 15 residues. CDR1 and CDR2 (germline): MDHEN, SYDVKM. Using immunoSEQ multiplex PCR, the repertoire was profiled, and TCRdb retains in-frame clones only, with some absent. The sample shows some 53,000 clones, 80% to 95% of them seen only once. The material was CD4+ T cells from peripheral blood mononuclear cells, obtained in the third trimester of pregnancy. V and J are TRBV28 and TRBJ2-5, with 11 positions matching TRBD2. The receptor's source is a female donor with multiple sclerosis, enrolled in a pregnancy study. DNA of the CDR3: TGTGCCAGCAGTATCATAGCGGGGGGGCGGGAGACCCAGTACTTC. It specifies CASSIIAGGRETQYF.